These 25 T cell receptor beta chains originate from one sample sequenced in a study of neoadjuvant anti-PD-1 for oral cavity cancer. TCRdb's table, derived via immunoSEQ multiplex PCR, lists solely in-frame clones and lacks some. Among some 66,000 clones listed, around four fifths were seen once. The material sequenced was PBMCs, taken before nivolumab (anti-PD-1) treatment. Receptors were obtained from a person aged 40 to 85 with oral cavity squamous cell carcinoma.

The V gene is TRBV27, the J gene TRBJ1-2; D remains ambiguous. Trimming left V 2 bases short and J 2 bases short, with 6 bases between. The CDR3 extends over 13 amino acids. CDR1 is MNHEY and CDR2 is SMNVEV in the germline V gene (reference sequence). CDR3 amino acids: CASSLSQNYGYTF. Here the CDR3 DNA reads TGTGCCAGCAGTTTAAGCCAGAACTATGGCTACACCTTC.

V and J are TRBV5-1 and TRBJ2-3; possibly TRBD1 or TRBD2 for D (5 bases each). Trimming shortened V by 5 bases and J by 4 bases, and 20 bases separated the two germline ends. Germline CDR1 is SGHRS and CDR2 is YFSETQ. The CDR3 runs 16 residues. The CDR3 here is CASRKGTLRFSDTQYF. The CDR3 coding sequence is TGCGCCAGCAGAAAAGGGACCCTCAGGTTCTCAGATACGCAGTATTTT.

The rearrangement uses TRBV2 and TRBJ2-3; 7 bases map to TRBD2. Per germline, CDR1 SNHLY and CDR2 FYNNEI. J lost 3 bases, V lost 6 bases, and 6 bases had no gene match. The CDR3 length is 14 residues. The CDR3, as DNA: TGTGCCAGCAGCTGGGGCGGGGGAACAGATACGCAGTATTTT. This sequence encodes CASSWGGGTDTQYF.

The rearrangement uses TRBV2 and TRBJ1-5; 7 bases match TRBD1. Per the germline V gene, CDR1 is SNHLY and CDR2 is FYNNEI. With 7 bases clipped from V and 3 bases from J, the junction kept 6 bases outside the gene matches. The length of the CDR3 is 14 residues. For the CDR3, the DNA is TGTGCCAGCAATGGCGGACAGGTCAATCAGCCCCAGCATTTT. As protein: CASNGGQVNQPQHF.

J is TRBJ2-7 and V is TRBV7-8, with TRBD1 matching 7 bases. The germline V gene encodes CDR1 SGHVS and CDR2 FQNEAQ. The CDR3 sequence is 13 residues long. J gave up 5 bases and V 5 bases, and 6 bases lay outside the gene matches. CDR3 protein: CASSIDREDEQYF. The CDR3 DNA is TGTGCCAGCAGCATTGACAGGGAAGACGAGCAGTACTTC. The full variable domain, in which reference TRBV7-8 and TRBJ2-7 provide the parts outside the CDR3, is GAGVSQSPRYKVAKRGQDVALRCDPISGHVSLFWYQQALGQGPEFLTYFQNEAQLDKSGLPSDRFFAERPEGSVSTLKIQRTQQEDSAVYLCASSIDREDEQYFGPGTRLTVT.

This chain uses TRBV2 with TRBJ2-2; perhaps TRBD2 as D (6 bases). The V end was cut by 8 bases, the J end by 1 base, with 11 bases between. Germline V gene data show CDR1 as SNHLY and CDR2 as FYNNEI. The CDR3 extends over 14 amino acids. The CDR3: CASAGPRNTGELFF. For the CDR3, the DNA is TGTGCCAGCGCGGGGCCGAGGAACACCGGGGAGCTGTTTTTT.

The chain recombines TRBV27 with TRBJ2-2, with 9 positions matching TRBD1. Germline-derived CDR1 and CDR2 are MNHEY and SMNVEV (reference sequence). Trimming cost V 4 bases and J 6 bases; bases outside gene matches: 3. This CDR3 spans 14 amino acids. The CDR3 coding sequence is TGTGCCAGCAGTTCGTGGACAGGGGCCGGGGAGCTGTTTTTT. Its translation is CASSSWTGAGELFF.

This clone was counted once. The V gene is TRBV28, the J gene TRBJ2-7; TRBD1 matches at 7 bases. The CDR3 has 12 amino acids. The germline V gene encodes CDR1 MDHEN and CDR2 SYDVKM. Trimming removed 6 bases from V and 6 bases from J; junction bases left unmatched: 5. CDR3 region: CASRIYRGEQYF. CDR3 bases: TGTGCCAGCAGGATATACAGGGGCGAGCAGTACTTC.

The rearrangement links TRBV7-8 to TRBJ2-3; 8 nucleotides agree with TRBD2. Germline V CDR1 and CDR2: SGHVS, FQNEAQ. The CDR3 runs 15 residues. The ends lost 4 bases at V and 6 bases at J; junction bases unmatched: 9. CDR3 residues: CASSWTSRIGDTQYF. CDR3 DNA sequence: TGTGCCAGCAGCTGGACTAGCCGGATTGGGGATACGCAGTATTTT.

The chain recombines TRBV30 with TRBJ1-2, with D uncertain. There are 15 residues in the CDR3. Trimming removed 0 bases at V and 4 bases at J, with 15 bases between. Germline lookup yields CDR1 GTSNPN and CDR2 SVGIG (reference sequence). The CDR3 here is CAWSVPLPSGYGYTF. The CDR3 nucleotides are TGTGCCTGGAGTGTACCGCTACCTAGCGGCTATGGCTACACCTTC.

This chain joins TRBV6-1 and TRBJ2-7, with TRBD2 identical over 7 bases. V lost 0 bases to trimming and J lost 3 bases; unmatched junction nucleotides: 8. The CDR3 is 16 residues long. Per the germline V gene, CDR1 is MNHNS and CDR2 is SASEGT. This chain's CDR3 is CASSEAASGTLYEQYF. The CDR3 region has the DNA TGTGCCAGCAGTGAAGCGGCAAGCGGGACGCTCTACGAGCAGTACTTC.

The V gene is TRBV4-2, the J gene TRBJ1-3, with D perhaps TRBD1 (5 bases). V lost 0 bases and J lost 4, with 10 bases in between. Per the germline V gene, CDR1 is LGHNA and CDR2 is YNFKEQ. The length of the CDR3 is 15 residues. This CDR3 is CASSQDQGEGNTIYF. DNA of the CDR3: TGTGCCAGCAGCCAAGATCAAGGGGAAGGAAACACCATATATTTT.

The chain joins TRBV19 to TRBJ1-5; possible D gene TRBD1, 5 bases. The germline V gene encodes CDR1 LNHDA and CDR2 SQIVND (reference sequence). V dropped 7 bases and J dropped 2 bases, with 9 bases sitting between them. This CDR3 is built from 13 residues. CDR3 region: CASTDSGNQPQHF. Here the CDR3 DNA reads TGTGCCAGTACAGACAGCGGCAATCAGCCCCAGCATTTT.

The chain combines TRBV4-1 with TRBJ1-2, with 7 bases aligning to TRBD1. Germline values: CDR1 MGHRA, CDR2 YSYEKL. The CDR3 is 16 amino acids. Trimming cost V 1 base and J 5 bases; bases outside gene matches: 10. CDR3 DNA: TGCGCCAGCAGCCAAGCGGGACAGTTTCTCCTTTATGGCTACACCTTC. Translating gives CASSQAGQFLLYGYTF.

The chain recombines TRBV27 with TRBJ1-1, with TRBD1 identical over 11 bases. This CDR3 is built from 16 residues. Trimming at V came to 6 bases and at J to 5 bases, leaving 11 bases not matched to a gene. Germline lookup yields CDR1 MNHEY and CDR2 SMNVEV (reference sequence). Written as DNA, the CDR3 is TGTGCCAGCAGCTCGTCTCGACGGGACAGGGGGACTGAAGCTTTCTTT. It is translated as CASSSSRRDRGTEAFF.

The chain employs TRBV30 and TRBJ2-3, with D possibly TRBD2 on 6 matching bases. The V gene lost 2 bases and the J gene lost 5 bases, with 20 bases spanning the gap. The CDR3 has 16 residues. The germline V gene has CDR1 GTSNPN and CDR2 SVGIG (reference sequence). CDR3 DNA sequence: TGTGCCTGGAGTCCCGGAGGGCGGGGAGTAGGAGATACGCAGTATTTT. It yields the protein CAWSPGGRGVGDTQYF.

The chain is built from TRBV2 and TRBJ1-1; maybe TRBD1 (6 bases). Trimming removed 5 bases from V and 0 bases from J, with 13 bases in between. Germline V lookup: CDR1 SNHLY, CDR2 FYNNEI. This CDR3 is built from 15 residues. CDR3 DNA sequence: TGTGCCAGCAGTCGGGACACCATCATGAACACTGAAGCTTTCTTT. Amino acid sequence: CASSRDTIMNTEAFF.

The CDR3 reads CASSLVLGQGNTEAFF. CDR3 nucleotides: TGTGCCAGCAGCTTAGTTCTAGGGCAGGGGAACACTGAAGCTTTCTTT. The V call is TRBV11-2, the J call TRBJ1-1; D is perhaps TRBD1 (5 bases). CDR3 length: 16 amino acids. Looked up from germline, CDR1 is SGHAT and CDR2 is FQNNGV. V lost 1 base, J lost 1 base, and 13 bases lay in between.

The J gene is TRBJ1-1, the V gene TRBV7-6, with D hard to call. Trimming stripped 1 base from V and 1 base from J, with 4 bases between. This CDR3 spans 13 amino acids. CDR1 is SGHVS, CDR2 FNYEAQ, per germline. CDR3 sequence reads: CASSLDTNTEAFF. The CDR3 nucleotides read TGTGCCAGCAGCTTAGACACGAACACTGAAGCTTTCTTT.

This chain links TRBV29-1 with TRBJ2-7; D remains ambiguous. Germline V CDR1 and CDR2: SQVTM, ANQGSEA. The CDR3 totals 12 residues. Trimming left V 6 bases short and J 0 bases short, with 9 bases between. The CDR3 loop is CSVRRSSYEQYF. CDR3 coding DNA: TGCAGCGTCCGCAGGAGCTCCTACGAGCAGTACTTC.

The chain employs TRBV15 and TRBJ1-1, with D unclear. CDR3 size: 13 residues. Looked up from germline, CDR1 is LNHNV and CDR2 is YYDKDF (reference sequence). Trimming left V 4 bases short and J 0 bases short, with 6 bases between. The CDR3: CATSTGMNTEAFF. The CDR3 DNA reads TGTGCCACCAGCACCGGGATGAACACTGAAGCTTTCTTT.

Points on this clone: Since a much larger clone is just one base distant, this may be a read error. This chain uses TRBV7-8 with TRBJ2-7; D unclear. There are 12 residues in the CDR3. V was shortened by 1 base and J by 8 bases, with 9 bases between the two germline ends. CDR1 is SGHVS, CDR2 FQNEAQ, per germline. CDR3 sequence reads: CASSLDSWKQYF. The CDR3 DNA is TGTGCCAGCAGCTTAGACAGTTGGAAGCAGTACTTC.

This clone came up once. This chain connects TRBV5-1 to TRBJ2-5; 7 nucleotides line up with TRBD1. After removal of 4 bases from V and 0 bases from J, the junction contained 6 bases not matched to a gene. This CDR3 has 15 residues. Germline V gives CDR1 SGHRS, CDR2 YFSETQ. The CDR3 loop reads CASSQTGAHQETQYF. The CDR3 coding sequence is TGCGCCAGCAGCCAAACAGGGGCCCACCAAGAGACCCAGTACTTC.

As DNA, the CDR3 is TGTGCCAGCAGCTTAGCCACGGTCTATGGCTACACCTTC. Encoded protein: CASSLATVYGYTF. The chain is built from TRBV7-9 and TRBJ1-2; no clear D. The V end was cut by 0 bases, the J end by 4 bases, with 6 bases between. The CDR3 contains 13 residues. Germline CDR1 is SEHNR and CDR2 is FQNEAQ (reference sequence).

The rearrangement links TRBV6-1 to TRBJ1-2, with TRBD1 as a possible D gene (6 bases). V was pared by 4 bases and J by 1 base, with 19 bases between. CDR3 length equals 17 residues. Germline V gives CDR1 MNHNS, CDR2 SASEGT. The CDR3 sequence is CASSGVGGRRVNYGYTF. CDR3 sequence (DNA): TGTGCCAGCAGTGGGGTCGGGGGGCGGCGGGTTAACTATGGCTACACCTTC.